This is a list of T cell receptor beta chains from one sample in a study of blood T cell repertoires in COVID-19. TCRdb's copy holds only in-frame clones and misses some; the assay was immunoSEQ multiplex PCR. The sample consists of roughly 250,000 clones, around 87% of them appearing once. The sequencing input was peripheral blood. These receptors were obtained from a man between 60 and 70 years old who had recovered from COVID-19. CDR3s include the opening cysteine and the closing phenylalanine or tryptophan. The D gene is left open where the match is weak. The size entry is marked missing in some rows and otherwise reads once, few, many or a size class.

CDR3 protein: CASKPSGGDRETQYF; CDR3 DNA: TGTGCCAGCAAGCCTAGCGGGGGGGACCGGGAGACCCAGTACTTC; D gene: TRBD2; clone size: -; J gene: TRBJ2-5; V gene: TRBV9
CDR3 protein: CASSPPSKRDTQYF; CDR3 DNA: TGTGCCAGCAGCCCCCCCAGTAAGCGGGATACGCAGTATTTT; D gene: -; clone size: -; J gene: TRBJ2-3; V gene: TRBV7-8
CDR3 protein: CASSGRQGFETQYF; CDR3 DNA: TGTGCCAGCAGTGGGAGACAGGGCTTCGAGACCCAGTACTTC; D gene: TRBD1; clone size: -; J gene: TRBJ2-5; V gene: TRBV27
CDR3 protein: CASSLDYWTRGYNEQFF; CDR3 DNA: TGCGCCAGCAGCTTGGACTATTGGACAAGGGGTTACAATGAGCAGTTCTTC; D gene: -; clone size: -; J gene: TRBJ2-1; V gene: TRBV5-1
CDR3 protein: CASSFGPGTGQFF; CDR3 DNA: TGTGCCAGCAGTTTCGGTCCCGGGACAGGGCAGTTCTTC; D gene: TRBD1; clone size: -; J gene: TRBJ2-1; V gene: TRBV28
CDR3 protein: CASGRGPGNTIYF; CDR3 DNA: TGTGCCAGCGGCCGGGGGCCTGGAAACACCATATATTTT; D gene: -; clone size: -; J gene: TRBJ1-3; V gene: TRBV3-1/TRBV3-2
CDR3 protein: CASSYSGTGVREQYF; CDR3 DNA: TGTGCCAGCAGTTACTCCGGGACAGGGGTTAGGGAGCAGTACTTC; D gene: TRBD1; clone size: -; J gene: TRBJ2-7; V gene: TRBV6-5
CDR3 protein: CASSQGYSYGYTF; CDR3 DNA: TGTGCCAGCAGCCAAGGTTACAGCTATGGCTACACCTTC; D gene: -; clone size: -; J gene: TRBJ1-2; V gene: TRBV3-1/TRBV3-2
CDR3 protein: CATSDLRQGLNEQFF; CDR3 DNA: TGTGCCACCAGTGATTTACGCCAGGGTCTCAATGAGCAGTTCTTC; D gene: -; clone size: -; J gene: TRBJ2-1; V gene: TRBV24-1
CDR3 protein: CASSSRLAGATDTQYF; CDR3 DNA: TGCGCCAGCAGCTCCAGACTAGCGGGGGCGACAGATACGCAGTATTTT; D gene: TRBD2; clone size: -; J gene: TRBJ2-3; V gene: TRBV5-1
CDR3 protein: CASSQEWRAKPSYEQYF; CDR3 DNA: TGCGCCAGCAGCCAAGAATGGCGGGCCAAACCTTCCTACGAGCAGTACTTC; D gene: -; clone size: once; J gene: TRBJ2-7; V gene: TRBV4-1
CDR3 protein: CASSIGTGNSGNTIYF; CDR3 DNA: TGTGCCAGTAGTATAGGTACAGGTAACTCTGGAAACACCATATATTTT; D gene: -; clone size: few; J gene: TRBJ1-3; V gene: TRBV19
CDR3 protein: CASSQGTRGNSPLHF; CDR3 DNA: TGTGCCAGCAGCCAGGGGACCCGGGGTAATTCACCCCTCCACTTT; D gene: -; clone size: -; J gene: TRBJ1-6; V gene: TRBV5-6
CDR3 protein: CASSQSDTSLHF; CDR3 DNA: TGTGCCAGCAGCCAATCAGATACCTCCCTCCACTTT; D gene: -; clone size: -; J gene: TRBJ1-6; V gene: TRBV3-1/TRBV3-2
CDR3 protein: CASSMTASNIQYF; CDR3 DNA: TGTGCCAGCAGTATGACAGCCTCAAACATTCAGTACTTC; D gene: -; clone size: -; J gene: TRBJ2-4; V gene: TRBV6-5
CDR3 protein: CASSSSGGSNYEQYF; CDR3 DNA: TGTGCCAGCAGTTCTAGCGGGGGATCCAACTACGAGCAGTACTTC; D gene: TRBD2; clone size: -; J gene: TRBJ2-7; V gene: TRBV2
CDR3 protein: CASLPAGNTEAFF; CDR3 DNA: TGTGCCAGCTTACCGGCAGGGAACACTGAAGCTTTCTTT; D gene: -; clone size: -; J gene: TRBJ1-1; V gene: TRBV18
CDR3 protein: CASSRGLAGLSTDTQYF; CDR3 DNA: TGTGCCAGCAGCAGGGGACTAGCGGGGCTGAGCACAGATACGCAGTATTTT; D gene: TRBD2; clone size: few; J gene: TRBJ2-3; V gene: TRBV11-3
CDR3 protein: CSASITGTSGTDTQYF; CDR3 DNA: TGCAGTGCTAGTATTACCGGGACTAGCGGAACAGATACGCAGTATTTT; D gene: TRBD2; clone size: few; J gene: TRBJ2-3; V gene: TRBV20-1
CDR3 protein: CAWSVLGGSYEQYF; CDR3 DNA: TGTGCCTGGAGTGTACTAGGGGGCTCCTACGAGCAGTACTTC; D gene: -; clone size: -; J gene: TRBJ2-7; V gene: TRBV30
CDR3 protein: CASSPGNYGYTF; CDR3 DNA: TGTGCCAGCAGTCCGGGGAACTATGGCTACACCTTC; D gene: -; clone size: -; J gene: TRBJ1-2; V gene: TRBV6-5
CDR3 protein: CAWSGSQETQYF; CDR3 DNA: TGTGCCTGGAGTGGCAGTCAAGAGACCCAGTACTTC; D gene: -; clone size: -; J gene: TRBJ2-5; V gene: TRBV30
CDR3 protein: CASSADRTSGANVLTF; CDR3 DNA: TGTGCCAGTAGTGCGGACAGGACCTCTGGGGCCAACGTCCTGACTTTC; D gene: TRBD1; clone size: -; J gene: TRBJ2-6; V gene: TRBV19
CDR3 protein: CASSGRTGGGEKLFF; CDR3 DNA: TGTGCCAGCAGCGGGAGGACAGGGGGAGGTGAAAAACTGTTTTTT; D gene: TRBD1; clone size: -; J gene: TRBJ1-4; V gene: TRBV9
CDR3 protein: CATLAANMNTGELFF; CDR3 DNA: TGTGCCACATTAGCGGCAAATATGAACACCGGGGAGCTGTTTTTT; D gene: -; clone size: -; J gene: TRBJ2-2; V gene: TRBV28
CDR3 protein: CASSTAGAGEKLFF; CDR3 DNA: TGTGCCAGCAGCACCGCCGGGGCGGGAGAAAAACTGTTTTTT; D gene: -; clone size: -; J gene: TRBJ1-4; V gene: TRBV28
CDR3 protein: CASSLQGPGYTF; CDR3 DNA: TGCGCCAGCAGCTTACAGGGACCCGGCTACACCTTC; D gene: -; clone size: -; J gene: TRBJ1-2; V gene: TRBV5-1
CDR3 protein: CASSWTGTGKDTQYF; CDR3 DNA: TGCGCCAGCAGCTGGACCGGGACAGGGAAAGATACGCAGTATTTT; D gene: TRBD1; clone size: -; J gene: TRBJ2-3; V gene: TRBV5-1
CDR3 protein: CSAGTTADMNTEAFF; CDR3 DNA: TGCAGCGCCGGCACGACAGCTGATATGAACACTGAAGCTTTCTTT; D gene: -; clone size: -; J gene: TRBJ1-1; V gene: TRBV29-1
CDR3 protein: CASKRGHWIEKLFF; CDR3 DNA: TGTGCCAGTAAGAGAGGCCATTGGATAGAAAAACTGTTTTTT; D gene: -; clone size: -; J gene: TRBJ1-4; V gene: TRBV19
CDR3 protein: CASSAATGDTGELFF; CDR3 DNA: TGCGCCAGCAGCGCCGCGACAGGGGACACCGGGGAGCTGTTTTTT; D gene: TRBD1; clone size: -; J gene: TRBJ2-2; V gene: TRBV5-1
CDR3 protein: CASSSEQRNTGELFF; CDR3 DNA: TGTGCCAGCAGTTCGGAACAGAGAAACACCGGGGAGCTGTTTTTT; D gene: -; clone size: -; J gene: TRBJ2-2; V gene: TRBV6-5
CDR3 protein: CASSLEGGGLQPQHF; CDR3 DNA: TGCGCCAGCAGCTTGGAGGGTGGGGGGTTGCAGCCCCAGCATTTT; D gene: -; clone size: -; J gene: TRBJ1-5; V gene: TRBV5-1
CDR3 protein: CASSVGTGTLVQYF; CDR3 DNA: TGTGCCAGCAGCGTCGGGACAGGTACCTTGGTGCAGTACTTC; D gene: TRBD1; clone size: -; J gene: TRBJ2-7; V gene: TRBV9
CDR3 protein: CASRQGGQGARGYGYTF; CDR3 DNA: TGTGCCAGCAGACAAGGGGGACAGGGGGCTCGGGGCTATGGCTACACCTTC; D gene: TRBD1; clone size: -; J gene: TRBJ1-2; V gene: TRBV3-1/TRBV3-2
CDR3 protein: CASSLVQGWTGELFF; CDR3 DNA: TGTGCCAGCAGCTTGGTCCAGGGGTGGACCGGGGAGCTGTTTTTT; D gene: -; clone size: -; J gene: TRBJ2-2; V gene: TRBV5-6
CDR3 protein: CAISLETGGRVTDTQYF; CDR3 DNA: TGTGCCATCAGTCTGGAGACAGGGGGCCGGGTCACAGATACGCAGTATTTT; D gene: TRBD1; clone size: -; J gene: TRBJ2-3; V gene: TRBV10-3
CDR3 protein: CSASGTSVGWDTQYF; CDR3 DNA: TGCAGTGCTAGTGGGACTAGCGTGGGATGGGATACGCAGTATTTT; D gene: TRBD2; clone size: -; J gene: TRBJ2-3; V gene: TRBV20-1
CDR3 protein: CASSVGGPGQPQHF; CDR3 DNA: TGTGCCAGCAGCGTCGGGGGGCCGGGGCAGCCCCAGCATTTT; D gene: -; clone size: many; J gene: TRBJ1-5; V gene: TRBV9
CDR3 protein: CAWSLQGTQPQHF; CDR3 DNA: TGTGCCTGGAGTCTGCAGGGAACTCAGCCCCAGCATTTT; D gene: -; clone size: -; J gene: TRBJ1-5; V gene: TRBV30
CDR3 protein: CAWSAMGQPAQPQHF; CDR3 DNA: TGTGCCTGGAGTGCCATGGGACAGCCCGCGCAGCCCCAGCATTTT; D gene: TRBD1; clone size: -; J gene: TRBJ1-5; V gene: TRBV30
CDR3 protein: CATSRGPGQSMTEAFF; CDR3 DNA: TGTGCCACCAGCCGCGGACCGGGACAGTCGATGACTGAAGCTTTCTTT; D gene: TRBD1; clone size: -; J gene: TRBJ1-1; V gene: TRBV15
CDR3 protein: CASSYQGSLTDTQYF; CDR3 DNA: TGTGCCAGCAGTTACCAGGGGTCGCTCACAGATACGCAGTATTTT; D gene: -; clone size: -; J gene: TRBJ2-3; V gene: TRBV6-6
CDR3 protein: CASSMSTGGHEKLFF; CDR3 DNA: TGTGCCAGTAGTATGTCAACAGGGGGCCATGAAAAACTGTTTTTT; D gene: TRBD1; clone size: -; J gene: TRBJ1-4; V gene: TRBV19
CDR3 protein: CASSVVEGGTDTQYF; CDR3 DNA: TGTGCCAGCAGCGTAGTTGAGGGGGGCACAGATACGCAGTATTTT; D gene: -; clone size: -; J gene: TRBJ2-3; V gene: TRBV9
CDR3 protein: CASRRQTYSGNTIYF; CDR3 DNA: TGTGCCAGTAGAAGACAGACATACTCTGGAAACACCATATATTTT; D gene: -; clone size: -; J gene: TRBJ1-3; V gene: TRBV19
CDR3 protein: CASSLIGGNQPQHF; CDR3 DNA: TGCGCCAGCAGCTTGATAGGAGGTAATCAGCCCCAGCATTTT; D gene: -; clone size: -; J gene: TRBJ1-5; V gene: TRBV5-1
CDR3 protein: CASSPRVPGELFF; CDR3 DNA: TGTGCCAGCAGCCCGCGGGTGCCCGGGGAGCTGTTTTTT; D gene: -; clone size: few; J gene: TRBJ2-2; V gene: TRBV7-2